This is a list of T cell receptor beta chains from one sample in a study of T cells after yellow fever vaccination. TCRdb re-called the 5' RACE reads through MiXCR, storing one row per CDR3 protein. The sample contains about 320,000 distinct CDR3 sequences, about 10% of which appear only once. The input for sequencing was CD4+ T cells sorted from PBMCs, taken 45 days after the yellow fever booster vaccination. The receptors here all came from a man aged 18 to 29 who received the YFV17D yellow fever vaccine. Each CDR3 is given with its conserved first and last residue. The D gene is left open where the match is weak. Clone size is stated in some rows and not others, as once, few, many or a class when expanded.

>TRBV15|.|TRBJ1-4|15|.
TGTGCCACCAGCAGAGTCACAGGGCCCAATGAAAAACTGTTTTTT
CATSRVTGPNEKLFF
>TRBV5-1|TRBD2|TRBJ2-3|13|few
TGCGCCAGCTGGGGACTAGCGGCAGATACGCAGTATTTT
CASWGLAADTQYF
>TRBV5-1|.|TRBJ2-7|13|.
TGCGCCAGCAGCCCCCGAGGACAGTACGAGCAGTACTTC
CASSPRGQYEQYF
>TRBV19|.|TRBJ1-1|13|few
TGTGCCAGTAGCCCAACAGGGTCGCCTGAAGCTTTCTTT
CASSPTGSPEAFF
>TRBV20-1|TRBD2|TRBJ2-5|14|.
TGCAGTGCTAGACTAGGGACTACCCAAGAGACCCAGTACTTC
CSARLGTTQETQYF
>TRBV2|TRBD1|TRBJ2-2|13|.
TGTGCCAGCATTGGGACAGGGGGCGGGGAGCTGTTTTTT
CASIGTGGGELFF
>TRBV24-1|TRBD2|TRBJ2-1|16|many
TGTGCCACCAGTGATTTCGGGGGGGCAGGCTACAATGAGCAGTTCTTC
CATSDFGGAGYNEQFF
>TRBV30|TRBD2|TRBJ2-3|12|few
TGTGCCTGGAGCGGGGGGGCCGATACGCAGTATTTT
CAWSGGADTQYF
>TRBV7-2|.|TRBJ1-5|16|few
TGTGCCAGCAGCCCATCTTTGGACCGGAGGCGGCAGCCCCAGCATTTT
CASSPSLDRRRQPQHF
>TRBV20-1|TRBD2|TRBJ2-2|15|.
TGCAGTGCTAGCAGACTAGCGGTTAACACCGGGGAGCTGTTTTTT
CSASRLAVNTGELFF
>TRBV18|.|TRBJ1-5|15|few
TGTGCCAGCTCACCCGGCCAGCCCCAAGATCAGCCCCAGCATTTT
CASSPGQPQDQPQHF
>TRBV18|.|TRBJ1-1|16|few
TGTGCCAGCTCACCACCGTGGAGCAGGGTATTGACTGAAGCTTTCTTT
CASSPPWSRVLTEAFF
>TRBV7-3|.|TRBJ2-3|16|.
TGTGCCAGCAGCTTAAACTCCATGCCCGGCGCAGATACGCAGTATTTT
CASSLNSMPGADTQYF
>TRBV6-5|.|TRBJ1-4|16|few
TGTGCCAGCACCGCAACCAAAGCCGCCGGGAATGAAAAACTGTTTTTT
CASTATKAAGNEKLFF
>TRBV20-1|.|TRBJ2-1|14|.
TGCAGTGCTAGAGACCTACAAGCCCGCAATGAGCAGTTCTTC
CSARDLQARNEQFF